These 32 T cell receptor beta chains were sequenced from one sample in a study of T-cell reconstitution after alpha-beta-depleted transplantation in children. A TCRbeta library incorporating unique molecular identifiers was prepared. A single record per CDR3 protein comes from TCRdb applying MiXCR to the PCR reads. The sample gives 350,000 to 500,000 distinct CDR3 sequences, approximately 41% of which show up once; 27% is in the top ten. This material consisted of PBMCs, taken before TCRalphabeta/CD19-depleted stem cell transplant. The receptors originated from a girl aged 2-15 years with aplastic anemia, due to receive a stem cell transplant.

This clonotype was seen repeatedly, ten times or more. The chain carries TRBV7-2 and TRBJ2-3; 11 nucleotides align to TRBD2. CDR3 length: 17 residues. The V gene end was trimmed by 1 base and the J gene end by 6 bases; junction bases not matched to a gene: 9. CDR1 and CDR2 (germline): SGHTA, FQGNSA. In nucleotides, the CDR3 is TGTGCCAGCAGCTTAGTGTTTAGCGGGAGGGCCATCGATACGCAGTATTTT. It translates to CASSLVFSGRAIDTQYF.

J is TRBJ1-2 and V is TRBV9, with D hard to call. The germline V and J ends were trimmed by 0 bases and 2 bases, with 11 bases remaining between them. Germline V gene data show CDR1 as SGDLS and CDR2 as YYNGEE. The CDR3 covers 15 residues. CDR3 in amino acids: CASSVEVVTNYGYTF. CDR3 DNA sequence: TGTGCCAGCAGCGTAGAGGTGGTGACGAACTATGGCTACACCTTC.

The J gene is TRBJ2-7, the V gene TRBV13; 9 positions agree with TRBD2. This CDR3 has 16 residues. J gave up 9 bases and V 3 bases, and 15 bases lay outside the gene matches. Germline CDR1 PRHDT, CDR2 FYEKMQ (reference sequence). This chain's CDR3 is CASSFSSGLAGGVQYF. CDR3 sequence (DNA): TGTGCCAGCAGCTTTTCCTCGGGACTAGCCGGAGGGGTGCAGTACTTC.

This chain joins TRBV15 and TRBJ1-3; tentatively, D is TRBD1 (6 bases). Per the germline V gene, CDR1 is LNHNV and CDR2 is YYDKDF (reference sequence). V shed 0 bases and J shed 0 bases, with 15 bases lying between them. The CDR3 length is 18 residues. The CDR3 nucleotides read TGTGCCACCAGCAGAGACGCAACCGGGACAACCTCTGGAAACACCATATATTTT. As protein: CATSRDATGTTSGNTIYF.

The chain uses TRBV7-2 and TRBJ1-5; 7 nucleotides match TRBD1. The germline gives CDR1 SGHTA, CDR2 FQGNSA. The CDR3 is 16 amino acids. V trimming: 2 bases; J trimming: 2 bases; junction bases outside the gene matches: 6. CDR3 loop: CASSLFDREGNQPQHF. In DNA, the CDR3 is TGTGCCAGCAGCTTATTTGACAGGGAAGGCAATCAGCCCCAGCATTTT.

The chain couples TRBV19 to TRBJ2-1; 7 bases match TRBD1. With V trimmed by 6 bases and J by 4 bases, 9 bases remained unmatched. Germline CDR1 and CDR2: LNHDA and SQIVND (reference sequence). CDR3 size: 15 residues. CDR3 DNA sequence: TGTGCCAGTAGGCAGTTAGCACAGGGGTACAATGAGCAGTTCTTC. Residues: CASRQLAQGYNEQFF.

This clonotype was counted a few times. This chain uses TRBV12-3 or TRBV12-4 with TRBJ1-5; 9 bases line up with TRBD1. There are 13 residues in the CDR3. V trimming: 6 bases; J trimming: 6 bases; junction bases outside the gene matches: 3. The CDR3 sequence: CASRPQGAQPQHF. CDR3 in DNA: TGTGCCAGCAGGCCACAGGGGGCTCAGCCCCAGCATTTT.

In this sample, this clonotype turned up many times. The J gene is TRBJ1-6, the V gene TRBV25-1; D is possibly TRBD1 (6 bases). There are 15 residues in the CDR3. Trimming left V 0 bases short and J 7 bases short, with 10 bases between. The V gene's germline CDR1 is MGHDK and CDR2 SYGVNS. The CDR3 loop is CASSEYGQSNSPLHF. CDR3 nucleotides: TGTGCCAGCAGTGAATATGGACAGTCGAATTCACCCCTCCACTTT.

CDR3 loop: CASSFVPGLAQVEQFF. In nucleotides, the CDR3 is TGTGCCAGCAGCTTCGTCCCGGGACTAGCGCAAGTTGAGCAGTTCTTC. V usage is TRBV7-9 and J usage is TRBJ2-1; TRBD2 matches at 10 bases. Losses at the gene ends were 3 bases for V and 9 bases for J; bases not matched to a gene: 11. Germline-derived CDR1 and CDR2 are SEHNR and FQNEAQ (reference sequence). The CDR3 totals 16 residues.

The V call is TRBV10-2, the J call TRBJ2-7; the match to TRBD1 covers 8 bases. The germline CDR1 and CDR2 sequences are WSHSY and SAAADI. V shed 8 bases and J 7 bases; nucleotides not matched to a gene: 13. The CDR3 is made up of 14 amino acids. This chain's CDR3 is CASFTGQGAWEQYF. CDR3 DNA: TGCGCCAGCTTCACGGGTCAGGGGGCGTGGGAGCAGTACTTC.

The V gene is TRBV4-2, the J gene TRBJ2-1; 7 bases are a match to TRBD2. Unmatched junction bases numbered 12, after V lost 2 bases and J lost 8 bases. The CDR3 totals 16 residues. The germline CDR1 and CDR2 sequences are LGHNA and YNFKEQ. The CDR3 here is CASSQYLRLGRDEQFF. DNA for the CDR3: TGTGCCAGCAGCCAATATCTGCGCCTGGGGAGGGATGAGCAGTTCTTC.

The rearrangement links TRBV5-1 to TRBJ2-1; tentative D call: TRBD2 (6 bases). The V and J ends lost 4 bases and 0 bases respectively, with 17 bases between them. The CDR3 is made up of 17 amino acids. Germline CDR1 SGHRS, CDR2 YFSETQ. CDR3 residues: CASSPRGGVSSYNEQFF. In DNA form, the CDR3 reads TGCGCCAGCAGCCCGCGTGGCGGGGTTAGCTCCTACAATGAGCAGTTCTTC.

V usage is TRBV15 and J usage is TRBJ2-5; 7 bases fit TRBD2. Unmatched junction bases numbered 10, after V lost 1 base and J lost 5 bases. The CDR3 has 16 residues. Germline CDR1 reads LNHNV; CDR2 reads YYDKDF (reference sequence). The CDR3 coding sequence is TGTGCCACCAGCAGAGTCAGGGTAGCTAGCGGCGAGACCCAGTACTTC. Residues: CATSRVRVASGETQYF.

As DNA, the CDR3 is TGTGCCAGCAGTACCGACGGACAGGGCTTCTATGGCTACACCTTC. It encodes CASSTDGQGFYGYTF. The chain is built from TRBV28 and TRBJ1-2; 8 bases are a match to TRBD1. Germline V gene data show CDR1 as MDHEN and CDR2 as SYDVKM. Losses at the gene ends were 5 bases for V and 4 bases for J; bases not matched to a gene: 9. This CDR3 has 15 amino acids.

The chain has TRBV4-1 and TRBJ2-7; D may be TRBD1 or TRBD2 (6 bases each). Trimming stripped 3 bases from V and 2 bases from J, with 20 bases between. Germline assignment: CDR1 MGHRA and CDR2 YSYEKL. CDR3 size: 17 residues. In DNA form, the CDR3 reads TGCGCCAGCAGCCAGAAGGGGGGACCCGAGAACCCCTACGAGCAGTACTTC. This translates into CASSQKGGPENPYEQYF.

Only a few counts were recorded for this clonotype. V usage is TRBV11-2 and J usage is TRBJ2-3, with 8 bases identical to TRBD2. J was trimmed by 1 base and V by 4 bases; bases with no gene match: 4. CDR3 length: 15 amino acids. The germline gives CDR1 SGHAT, CDR2 FQNNGV. The CDR3 sequence is CASSYRGGGTDTQYF. CDR3 nucleotides: TGTGCCAGCAGCTACCGGGGGGGAGGCACAGATACGCAGTATTTT.

This clonotype was seen many times. Mismatch with germline at one junction end may stem from a read error. The rearrangement links TRBV7-2 to TRBJ2-2, with 9 bases fitting TRBD2. Germline CDR1 SGHTA, CDR2 FQGNSA. The CDR3 loop spans 17 amino acids. CDR3 protein: CASSLAGAGGYTAELFF. The CDR3 DNA reads TGTGCCAGCAGCTTAGCGGGAGCGGGAGGTTACACCGCGGAGCTGTTTTTT.

At least ten counts were recorded for this clonotype. V is TRBV5-1 and J is TRBJ2-1; 11 bases fit TRBD2. From germline, CDR1 is SGHRS and CDR2 YFSETQ. The CDR3 has 16 amino acids. J lost 4 bases, V lost 4 bases, and 7 bases had no gene match. In nucleotides, the CDR3 is TGCGCCAGCAGCCCCCTAGGGACTAGCGGATACAATGAGCAGTTCTTC. It encodes CASSPLGTSGYNEQFF.

The V call is TRBV15, the J call TRBJ2-3, with a tentative D call TRBD1 (6 bases). Germline CDR1 is LNHNV and CDR2 is YYDKDF (reference sequence). CDR3 length: 15 residues. The V gene lost 2 bases and the J gene lost 6 bases, with 15 bases spanning the gap. The CDR3, as DNA: TGTGCCACCAGCAGAAGGGGTCAGGGGTTGGATACGCAGTATTTT. Translated: CATSRRGQGLDTQYF. Combining the CDR3 with reference TRBV15 and TRBJ2-3 gives the whole variable domain DAMVIQNPRYQVTQFGKPVTLSCSQTLNHNVMYWYQQKSSQAPKLLFHYYDKDFNNEADTPDNFQSRRPNTSFCFLDIRSPGLGDTAMYLCATSRRGQGLDTQYFGPGTRLTVL.

This clonotype was observed a few times. The genes are TRBV4-1 and TRBJ2-3, with a weak D call TRBD2 (5 bases). The CDR3 totals 16 residues. Trimming pared 0 bases from V and 2 bases from J, leaving 12 bases between. Germline V gives CDR1 MGHRA, CDR2 YSYEKL. The DNA for the CDR3 is TGCGCCAGCAGCCAAGATTACAACGGGGTCACAGATACGCAGTATTTT. Translating it yields CASSQDYNGVTDTQYF.

The chain uses TRBV18 and TRBJ2-1; TRBD1 is a possible D gene (6 bases). Trimming removed 1 base from V and 5 bases from J, with 15 bases in between. The germline CDR1 and CDR2 sequences are KGHSH and LQKENI. The CDR3 is 16 residues long. The CDR3 nucleotides are TGTGCCAGCTCACCACAGGGGGTAATCATCGACAATGAGCAGTTCTTC. Amino acid sequence: CASSPQGVIIDNEQFF.

This CDR3 is CASSLRHTIAKNIQYF. CDR3 bases: TGTGCCAGCAGCTTAAGACATACCATAGCCAAAAACATTCAGTACTTC. The chain has TRBV7-8 and TRBJ2-4; D remains unclear. The CDR3 sequence is 16 residues long. Per germline, CDR1 SGHVS and CDR2 FQNEAQ. The V and J ends lost 2 bases and 0 bases respectively, with 11 bases between them. Looking up the rest from reference TRBV7-8 and TRBJ2-4 gives the full variable domain: GAGVSQSPRYKVAKRGQDVALRCDPISGHVSLFWYQQALGQGPEFLTYFQNEAQLDKSGLPSDRFFAERPEGSVSTLKIQRTQQEDSAVYLCASSLRHTIAKNIQYFGAGTRLSVL.

This chain links TRBV13 with TRBJ1-4, with 7 bases matching TRBD1. The CDR3 loop spans 14 amino acids. The V gene's germline CDR1 is PRHDT and CDR2 FYEKMQ (reference sequence). V shed 8 bases and J 8 bases; nucleotides not matched to a gene: 11. CDR3 nucleotides: TGTGCCAGCGGAAACCGACAGGGCGAGGAAAAACTGTTTTTT. The encoded protein is CASGNRQGEEKLFF.

There are a few counts of this clonotype. The chain combines TRBV6-5 with TRBJ2-7; 11 bases are shared with TRBD2. The CDR3 consists of 15 residues. Germline CDR1 and CDR2: MNHEY and SVGAGI. The V gene end was trimmed by 4 bases and the J gene end by 4 bases; junction bases not matched to a gene: 6. Here the CDR3 reads CASSSPGLAVYEQYF. In DNA, the CDR3 is TGTGCCAGCAGTTCCCCGGGACTAGCGGTATACGAGCAGTACTTC.

This clonotype was counted a few times. Here the CDR3 DNA reads TGTGCCAGCTGGGACAGGCCAAACACTGAAGCTTTCTTT. Amino acid sequence: CASWDRPNTEAFF. The chain recombines TRBV6-1 with TRBJ1-1; 8 bases are shared with TRBD1. Per germline, CDR1 MNHNS and CDR2 SASEGT. The length of the CDR3 is 13 residues. The junction had 4 bases not matched to a gene; V was cut back by 8 bases and J by 2 bases.

The V call is TRBV9, the J call TRBJ1-3; D perhaps matches TRBD1 (6 bases). The CDR3 consists of 15 residues. The germline V gene has CDR1 SGDLS and CDR2 YYNGEE. The V gene lost 0 bases and the J gene lost 6 bases, with 13 bases spanning the gap. The CDR3: CASSVVTGTENTIYF. The CDR3 region has the DNA TGTGCCAGCAGCGTAGTCACAGGGACGGAAAACACCATATATTTT.

The genes are TRBV20-1 and TRBJ2-3; no definite D call. This CDR3 has 12 amino acids. Germline CDR1 DFQATT, CDR2 SNEGSKA (reference sequence). V was trimmed by 7 bases and J by 4 bases, leaving 12 bases between them. The CDR3 sequence: CSGSLGPDTQYF. The CDR3 DNA is TGCAGTGGGTCGTTAGGACCAGATACGCAGTATTTT.

This clonotype has a count of ten or more. The junction and the germline gene differ at one end; a read error may be behind it. The V and J genes are TRBV5-1 and TRBJ1-2; no clear D. The V gene's germline CDR1 is SGHRS and CDR2 YFSETQ. This CDR3 region has 13 residues. CDR3 in amino acids: CASSPSSPGMRDF. CDR3 DNA sequence: TGCGCCAGCAGCCCCTCGTCTCCCGGGATGCGGGACTTC. Drawing the rest from reference TRBV5-1 and TRBJ1-2, the complete variable domain is KAGVTQTPRYLIKTRGQQVTLSCSPISGHRSVSWYQQTPGQGLQFLFEYFSETQRNKGNFPGRFSGRQFSNSRSEMNVSTLELGDSALYLCASSPSSPGMRDFGSGTRLTVV.

The chain joins TRBV11-2 to TRBJ2-3; D tentatively reads TRBD1 or TRBD2 (6 bases each). V lost 2 bases, J lost 4 bases, and 19 bases lay in between. The CDR3 length is 17 residues. Germline V gives CDR1 SGHAT, CDR2 FQNNGV. DNA of the CDR3: TGTGCCAGCAGCTTAAGGGGGGCACCCCTCGGGGCAGATACGCAGTATTTT. Its protein is CASSLRGAPLGADTQYF.

This clonotype was found many times. The V and J genes are TRBV7-2 and TRBJ1-5; TRBD1 is a possible D gene (5 bases). The CDR3 is 15 residues long. Germline V gene lookup returns CDR1 SGHTA and CDR2 FQGNSA. Deletions cut 1 base from V and 2 bases from J, with 9 bases between. Written as DNA, the CDR3 is TGTGCCAGCAGCTTAGTTTGGGGACGCAATCAGCCCCAGCATTTT. Translation: CASSLVWGRNQPQHF.

This clonotype appeared a few times. This rearrangement joins TRBV3-1 to TRBJ2-7; 8 bases agree with TRBD2. The CDR3 spans 16 residues. J lost 4 bases, V lost 1 base, and 9 bases had no gene match. Germline V gene sequence: CDR1 LGHDT, CDR2 YNNKEL (reference sequence). The CDR3 protein is CASSQATGGRRYEQYF. The DNA for the CDR3 is TGTGCCAGCAGCCAAGCTACGGGGGGGCGGAGGTACGAGCAGTACTTC.

The chain is built from TRBV10-2 and TRBJ2-5; TRBD2 matches at 8 bases. Germline loops: CDR1 WSHSY, CDR2 SAAADI. The CDR3 covers 15 residues. With 7 bases clipped from V and 3 bases from J, the junction kept 10 bases outside the gene matches. The DNA of the CDR3 is TGCGCCAGCAACGGCGCAGCGGGAGTAAAAGAGACCCAGTACTTC. Residues: CASNGAAGVKETQYF.